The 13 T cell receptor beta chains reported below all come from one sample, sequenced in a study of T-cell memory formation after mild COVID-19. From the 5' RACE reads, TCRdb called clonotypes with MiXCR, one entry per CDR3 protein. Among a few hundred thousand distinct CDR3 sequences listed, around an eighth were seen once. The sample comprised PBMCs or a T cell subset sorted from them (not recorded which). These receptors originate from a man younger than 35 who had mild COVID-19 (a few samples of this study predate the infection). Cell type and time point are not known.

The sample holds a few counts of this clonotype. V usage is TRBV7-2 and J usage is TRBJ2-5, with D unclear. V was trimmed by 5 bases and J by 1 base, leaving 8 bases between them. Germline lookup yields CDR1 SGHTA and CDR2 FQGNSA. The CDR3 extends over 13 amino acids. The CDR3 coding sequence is TGTGCCAGCAGCGCGAGTCTCCAAGAGACCCAGTACTTC. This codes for CASSASLQETQYF.

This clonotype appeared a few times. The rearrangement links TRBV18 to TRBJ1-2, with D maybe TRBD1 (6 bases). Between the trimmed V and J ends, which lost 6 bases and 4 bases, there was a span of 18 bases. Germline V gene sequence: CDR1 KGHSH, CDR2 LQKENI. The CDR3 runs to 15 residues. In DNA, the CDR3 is TGTGCCAGCTCGCCCGTTAGACAGGAGCCCTATGGCTACACCTTC. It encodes CASSPVRQEPYGYTF. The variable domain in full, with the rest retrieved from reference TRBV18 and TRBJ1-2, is NAGVMQNPRHLVRRRGQEARLRCSPMKGHSHVYWYRQLPEEGLKFMVYLQKENIIDESGMPKERFSAEFPKEGPSILRIQQVVRGDSAAYFCASSPVRQEPYGYTFGSGTRLTVV.

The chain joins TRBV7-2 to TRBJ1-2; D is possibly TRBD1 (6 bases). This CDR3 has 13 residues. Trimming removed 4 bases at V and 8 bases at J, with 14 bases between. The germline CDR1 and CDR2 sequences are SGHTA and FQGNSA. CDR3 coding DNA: TGTGCCAGCAGCTCCCCAGGGGCACTGGGCTACACCTTC. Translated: CASSSPGALGYTF.

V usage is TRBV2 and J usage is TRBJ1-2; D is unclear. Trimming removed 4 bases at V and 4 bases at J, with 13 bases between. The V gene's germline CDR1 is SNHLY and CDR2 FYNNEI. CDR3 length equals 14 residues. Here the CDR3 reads CASSVLGDGYGYTF. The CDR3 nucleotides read TGTGCCAGCAGTGTGCTTGGAGATGGCTATGGCTACACCTTC.

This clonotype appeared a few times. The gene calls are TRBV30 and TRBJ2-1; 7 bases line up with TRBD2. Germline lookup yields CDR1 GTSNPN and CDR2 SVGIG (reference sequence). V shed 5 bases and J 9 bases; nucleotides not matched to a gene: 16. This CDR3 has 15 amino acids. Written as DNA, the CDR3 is TGTGCCTGGGAACGCGGGACTACCTGGGGGGGTGAGCAGTTCTTC. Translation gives CAWERGTTWGGEQFF.

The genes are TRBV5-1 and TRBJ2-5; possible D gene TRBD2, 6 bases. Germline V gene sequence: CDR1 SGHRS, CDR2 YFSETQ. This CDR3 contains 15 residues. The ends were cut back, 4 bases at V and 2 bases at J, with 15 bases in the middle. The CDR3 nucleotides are TGCGCCAGCAGCCGTGGGACTGCATCACAAGAGACCCAGTACTTC. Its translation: CASSRGTASQETQYF.

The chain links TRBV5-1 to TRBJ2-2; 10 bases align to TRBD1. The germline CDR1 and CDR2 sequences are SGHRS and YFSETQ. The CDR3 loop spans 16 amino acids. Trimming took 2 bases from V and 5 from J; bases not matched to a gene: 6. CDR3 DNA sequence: TGCGCCAGCAGCTTACTAACGGGACAGGGGACCGGGGAGCTGTTTTTT. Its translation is CASSLLTGQGTGELFF.

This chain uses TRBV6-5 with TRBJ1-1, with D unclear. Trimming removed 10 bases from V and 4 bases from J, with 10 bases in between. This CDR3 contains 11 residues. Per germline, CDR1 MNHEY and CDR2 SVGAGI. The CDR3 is CATGVGTEAFF. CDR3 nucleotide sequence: TGTGCCACCGGGGTGGGCACTGAAGCTTTCTTT.

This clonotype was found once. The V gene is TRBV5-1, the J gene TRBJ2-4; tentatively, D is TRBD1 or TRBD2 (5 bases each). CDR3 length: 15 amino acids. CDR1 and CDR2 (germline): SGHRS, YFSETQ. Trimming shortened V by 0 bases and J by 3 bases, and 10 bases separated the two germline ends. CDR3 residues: CASSLETAVKNIQYF. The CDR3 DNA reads TGCGCCAGCAGCTTGGAGACAGCGGTCAAAAACATTCAGTACTTC.

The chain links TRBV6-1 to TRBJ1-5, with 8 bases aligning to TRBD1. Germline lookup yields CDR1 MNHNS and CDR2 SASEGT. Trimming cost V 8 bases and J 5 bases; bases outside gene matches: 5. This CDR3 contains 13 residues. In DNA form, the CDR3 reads TGTGCCAGCCTAGGACAGGGCTATCAGCCCCAGCATTTT. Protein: CASLGQGYQPQHF.

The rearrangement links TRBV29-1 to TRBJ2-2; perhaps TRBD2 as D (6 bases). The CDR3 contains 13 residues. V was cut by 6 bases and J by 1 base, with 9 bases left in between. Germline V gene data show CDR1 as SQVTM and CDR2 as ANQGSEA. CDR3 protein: CSVEGLNTGELFF. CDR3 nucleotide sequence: TGCAGCGTGGAGGGATTGAACACCGGGGAGCTGTTTTTT.

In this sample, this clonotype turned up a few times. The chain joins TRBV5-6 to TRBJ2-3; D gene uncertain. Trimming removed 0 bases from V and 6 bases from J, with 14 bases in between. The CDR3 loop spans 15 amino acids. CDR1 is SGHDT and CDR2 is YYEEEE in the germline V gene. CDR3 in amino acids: CASSLARGFPDTQYF. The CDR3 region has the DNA TGTGCCAGCAGCTTGGCCAGAGGTTTTCCGGATACGCAGTATTTT.

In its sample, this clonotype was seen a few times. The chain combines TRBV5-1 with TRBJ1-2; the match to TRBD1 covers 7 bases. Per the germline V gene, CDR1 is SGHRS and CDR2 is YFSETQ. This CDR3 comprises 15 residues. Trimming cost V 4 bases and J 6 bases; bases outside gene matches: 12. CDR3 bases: TGCGCCAGCAGCCCCACAGGGGCCACCATGGATGGCTACACCTTC. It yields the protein CASSPTGATMDGYTF.